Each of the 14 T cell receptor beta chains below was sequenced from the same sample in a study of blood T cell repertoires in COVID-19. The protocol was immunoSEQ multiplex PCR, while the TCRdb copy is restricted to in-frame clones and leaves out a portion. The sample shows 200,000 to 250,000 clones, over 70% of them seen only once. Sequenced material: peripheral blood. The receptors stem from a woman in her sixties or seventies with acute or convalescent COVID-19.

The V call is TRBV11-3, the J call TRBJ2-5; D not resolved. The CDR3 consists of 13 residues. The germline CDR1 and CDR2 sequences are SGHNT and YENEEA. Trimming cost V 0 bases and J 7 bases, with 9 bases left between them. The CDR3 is CASSLDHTGTQYF. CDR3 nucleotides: TGTGCCAGCAGCTTAGACCACACGGGGACCCAGTACTTC.

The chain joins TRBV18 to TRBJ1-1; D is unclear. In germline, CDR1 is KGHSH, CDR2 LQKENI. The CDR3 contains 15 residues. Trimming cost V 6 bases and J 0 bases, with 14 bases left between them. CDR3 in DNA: TGTGCCAGCTCCCTCGCGTACCTCGTGAACACTGAAGCTTTCTTT. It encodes CASSLAYLVNTEAFF.

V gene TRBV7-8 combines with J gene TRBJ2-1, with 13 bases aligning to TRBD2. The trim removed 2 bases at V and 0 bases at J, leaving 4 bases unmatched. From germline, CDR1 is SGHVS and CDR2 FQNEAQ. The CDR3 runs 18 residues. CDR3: CASSLRLAGGTSYNEQFF. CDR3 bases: TGTGCCAGCAGCTTAAGACTAGCGGGGGGCACCTCCTACAATGAGCAGTTCTTC.

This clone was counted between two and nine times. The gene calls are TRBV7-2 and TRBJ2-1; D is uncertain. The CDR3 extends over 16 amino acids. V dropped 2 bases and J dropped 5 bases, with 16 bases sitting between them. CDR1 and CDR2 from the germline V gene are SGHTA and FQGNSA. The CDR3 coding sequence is TGTGCCAGCAGCTTATGGCTCTTCTCCTTTAACAATGAGCAGTTCTTC. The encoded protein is CASSLWLFSFNNEQFF.

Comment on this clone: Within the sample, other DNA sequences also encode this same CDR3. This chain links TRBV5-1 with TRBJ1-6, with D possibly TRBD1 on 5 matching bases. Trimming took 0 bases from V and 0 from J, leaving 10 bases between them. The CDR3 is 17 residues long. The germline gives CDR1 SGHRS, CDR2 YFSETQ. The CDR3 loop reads CASSLDRGGSYNSPLHF. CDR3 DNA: TGCGCCAGCAGCTTGGATAGGGGTGGCTCCTATAATTCACCCCTCCACTTT.

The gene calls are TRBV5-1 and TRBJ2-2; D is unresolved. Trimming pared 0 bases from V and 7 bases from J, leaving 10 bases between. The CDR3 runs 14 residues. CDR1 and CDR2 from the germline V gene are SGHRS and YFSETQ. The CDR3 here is CASSLVPAGGELFF. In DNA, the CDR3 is TGCGCCAGCAGCTTGGTACCTGCCGGCGGGGAGCTGTTTTTT.

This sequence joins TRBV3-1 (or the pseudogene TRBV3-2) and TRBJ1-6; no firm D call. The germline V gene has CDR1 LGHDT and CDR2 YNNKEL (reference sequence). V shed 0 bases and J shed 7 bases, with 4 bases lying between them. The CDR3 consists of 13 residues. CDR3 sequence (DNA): TGTGCCAGCAGCCAAGATCTAAATTCACCCCTCCACTTT. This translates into CASSQDLNSPLHF.

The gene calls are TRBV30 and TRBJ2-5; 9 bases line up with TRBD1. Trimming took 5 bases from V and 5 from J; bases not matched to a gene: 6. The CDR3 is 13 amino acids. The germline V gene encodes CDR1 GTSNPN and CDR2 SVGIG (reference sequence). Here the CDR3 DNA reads TGTGCCTGGGGGACAGGGCAAGGGGAGACCCAGTACTTC. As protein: CAWGTGQGETQYF.

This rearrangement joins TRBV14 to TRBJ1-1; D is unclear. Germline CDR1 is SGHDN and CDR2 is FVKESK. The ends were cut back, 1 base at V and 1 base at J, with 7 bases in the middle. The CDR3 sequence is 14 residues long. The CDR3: CASSQGSGNTEAFF. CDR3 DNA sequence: TGTGCCAGCAGCCAAGGGTCGGGGAACACTGAAGCTTTCTTT.

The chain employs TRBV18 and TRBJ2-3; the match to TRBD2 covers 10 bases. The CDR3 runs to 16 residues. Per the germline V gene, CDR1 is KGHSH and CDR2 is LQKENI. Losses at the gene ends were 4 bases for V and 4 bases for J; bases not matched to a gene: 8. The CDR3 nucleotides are TGTGCCAGCTCACTAGAACCGGGACTAGCGTCAGATACGCAGTATTTT. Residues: CASSLEPGLASDTQYF.

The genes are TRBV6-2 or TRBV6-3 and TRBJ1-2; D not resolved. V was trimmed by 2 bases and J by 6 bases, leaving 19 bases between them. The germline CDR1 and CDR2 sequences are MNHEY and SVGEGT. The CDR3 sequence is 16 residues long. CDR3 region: CASSYPIRTGWDGYTF. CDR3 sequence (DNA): TGTGCCAGCAGTTACCCGATTCGTACCGGGTGGGATGGCTACACCTTC.

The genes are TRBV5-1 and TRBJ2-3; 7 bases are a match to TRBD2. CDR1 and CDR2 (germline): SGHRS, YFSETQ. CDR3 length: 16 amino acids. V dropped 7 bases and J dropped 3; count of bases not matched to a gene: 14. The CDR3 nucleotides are TGCGCCAGCGTTGACGGGGCGGGGGTACCAACAGATACGCAGTATTTT. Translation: CASVDGAGVPTDTQYF.

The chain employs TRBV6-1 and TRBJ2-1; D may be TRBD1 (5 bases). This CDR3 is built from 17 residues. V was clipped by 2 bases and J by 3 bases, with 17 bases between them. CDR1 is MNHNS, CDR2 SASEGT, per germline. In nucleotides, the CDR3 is TGTGCCAGCAGTGAATACTTTGGGGCAGGGTTCTACAATGAGCAGTTCTTC. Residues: CASSEYFGAGFYNEQFF.

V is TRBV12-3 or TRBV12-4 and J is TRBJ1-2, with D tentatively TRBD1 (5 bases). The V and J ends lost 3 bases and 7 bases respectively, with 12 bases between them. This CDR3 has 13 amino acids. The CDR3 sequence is CASSFFGGGGYTF. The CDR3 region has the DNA TGTGCCAGCAGTTTTTTTGGGGGAGGTGGCTACACCTTC.